Shown below are 21 T cell receptor beta chains from a single sample sequenced in a study of cytomegalovirus exposure and HLA in healthy donors. This PCR relied on a set of 60 Vbeta primers and 13 Jbeta primers. Method: immunoSEQ multiplex PCR; TCRdb's copy keeps in-frame clones and lacks some. This table has around 100,000 clones, approximately 76% appearing once. The sequenced sample was PBMCs. These receptors were taken from a man between 40 and 49 years old in good health and CMV-seronegative.

The chain employs TRBV2 and TRBJ2-5; D gene unclear. CDR1 is SNHLY and CDR2 is FYNNEI in the germline V gene. This CDR3 spans 14 amino acids. Between the trimmed V and J ends, which lost 5 bases and 5 bases, there was a span of 15 bases. The CDR3 DNA sequence: TGTGCCAGCAGTCCCCAAATAAAACGGGAGACCCAGTACTTC. As protein: CASSPQIKRETQYF.

The rearrangement joins TRBV9 to TRBJ2-3; no firm D call. Germline loops: CDR1 SGDLS, CDR2 YYNGEE. Deletions cut 0 bases from V and 4 bases from J, with 9 bases between. The CDR3 length is 14 residues. The CDR3 region has the DNA TGTGCCAGCAGCGTAGACTCTCCTGCAGATACGCAGTATTTT. The encoded protein is CASSVDSPADTQYF.

The rearrangement uses TRBV5-1 and TRBJ1-4; TRBD1 might be the D (6 bases). Trimming stripped 0 bases from V and 8 bases from J, with 11 bases between. The CDR3 spans 14 residues. Germline assignment: CDR1 SGHRS and CDR2 YFSETQ. The CDR3: CASSLDRAGEKLFF. The CDR3 DNA sequence: TGCGCCAGCAGCTTGGACAGGGCAGGCGAAAAACTGTTTTTT. Full variable domain (outside the CDR3, taken from reference TRBV5-1 and TRBJ1-4): KAGVTQTPRYLIKTRGQQVTLSCSPISGHRSVSWYQQTPGQGLQFLFEYFSETQRNKGNFPGRFSGRQFSNSRSEMNVSTLELGDSALYLCASSLDRAGEKLFFGSGTQLSVL.

The sample holds a few counts of this clone. The V call is TRBV5-6, the J call TRBJ1-3; 10 nucleotides agree with TRBD1. This CDR3 is 13 amino acids long. With 4 bases clipped from V and 7 bases from J, the junction kept 2 bases outside the gene matches. Germline V gene lookup returns CDR1 SGHDT and CDR2 YYEEEE. The CDR3 region is CASSGTGANTIYF. The DNA for the CDR3 is TGTGCCAGCAGCGGGACAGGGGCGAACACCATATATTTT.

The gene calls are TRBV18 and TRBJ1-2; 9 nucleotides agree with TRBD1. The CDR3 sequence is 18 residues long. V dropped 4 bases and J dropped 0; count of bases not matched to a gene: 12. In germline, CDR1 is KGHSH, CDR2 LQKENI. CDR3 in DNA: TGTGCCAGCTCACGTGGGGACAGGGCCCTAATAGCTAACTATGGCTACACCTTC. Translating it yields CASSRGDRALIANYGYTF.

V usage is TRBV5-1 and J usage is TRBJ2-1, with a weak D call TRBD1 (5 bases). Germline CDR1 is SGHRS and CDR2 is YFSETQ. Between the trimmed V and J ends, which lost 4 bases and 4 bases, there was a span of 12 bases. The CDR3 sequence is 14 residues long. This CDR3 is CASSLGQGYNEQFF. CDR3 coding DNA: TGCGCCAGCAGCCTGGGGCAGGGTTACAATGAGCAGTTCTTC.

V and J are TRBV2 and TRBJ2-3, with 9 bases lining up with TRBD1. Per germline, CDR1 SNHLY and CDR2 FYNNEI. Trimming cost V 6 bases and J 4 bases; bases outside gene matches: 8. The CDR3 has 15 residues. The CDR3 sequence: CASRGDRAPSDTQYF. The DNA of the CDR3 is TGTGCCAGCAGAGGGGACAGGGCCCCCTCAGATACGCAGTATTTT.

The gene calls are TRBV11-3 and TRBJ2-7; possibly TRBD2 for D (7 bases). Trimming cost V 6 bases and J 4 bases, with 19 bases left between them. The germline V gene encodes CDR1 SGHNT and CDR2 YENEEA. This CDR3 has 15 residues. CDR3 loop: CASSYMAGAGYEQYF. DNA for the CDR3: TGTGCCAGCAGTTATATGGCGGGGGCAGGTTACGAGCAGTACTTC.

This chain connects TRBV2 to TRBJ2-1; possibly TRBD2 for D (7 bases). Trimming cost V 6 bases and J 4 bases, with 16 bases left between them. CDR1 is SNHLY, CDR2 FYNNEI, per germline. CDR3 size: 15 residues. The CDR3 protein is CASSDGGGPYNEQFF. DNA of the CDR3: TGTGCCAGCAGCGATGGGGGGGGCCCTTACAATGAGCAGTTCTTC.

This chain links TRBV19 with TRBJ1-5; unclear D gene. V was pared by 5 bases and J by 7 bases, with 15 bases between. This CDR3 contains 14 residues. CDR1 and CDR2 from the germline V gene are LNHDA and SQIVND (reference sequence). CDR3 coding DNA: TGTGCCAGTAGTGACCGGTGGAGGGTGCAGCCCCAGCATTTT. This gives the protein CASSDRWRVQPQHF. The full variable domain, its missing parts supplied by reference TRBV19 and TRBJ1-5, is DGGITQSPKYLFRKEGQNVTLSCEQNLNHDAMYWYRQDPGQGLRLIYYSQIVNDFQKGDIAEGYSVSREKKESFPLTVTSAQKNPTAFYLCASSDRWRVQPQHFGDGTRLSIL.

CDR3 in amino acids: CASSWGTGWYGYTF. CDR3 nucleotides: TGCGCCAGCAGCTGGGGGACAGGGTGGTATGGCTACACCTTC. The chain joins TRBV5-1 to TRBJ1-2, with 9 bases lining up with TRBD1. CDR1 is SGHRS and CDR2 is YFSETQ in the germline V gene. Trimming removed 3 bases from V and 5 bases from J; junction bases left unmatched: 5. This CDR3 has 14 residues.

This clone appeared a single time. The V and J genes are TRBV6-1 and TRBJ2-7; D might be TRBD2 (5 bases). V lost 8 bases and J 5 bases, leaving 19 bases between the germline ends. Germline V gives CDR1 MNHNS, CDR2 SASEGT. The CDR3 covers 14 residues. In DNA, the CDR3 is TGTGCCAGCGACCCGCTAGGGAGCATTCACGAGCAGTACTTC. Its protein is CASDPLGSIHEQYF.

The chain links TRBV10-2 to TRBJ2-7; D might be TRBD1 (7 bases). V was trimmed by 10 bases and J by 2 bases, leaving 21 bases between them. Germline loops: CDR1 WSHSY, CDR2 SAAADI. The CDR3 length is 15 residues. Here the CDR3 DNA reads TGCGCCACCCGAAGCGGAGGGCAGGGGGCCTACGAGCAGTACTTC. It is translated as CATRSGGQGAYEQYF.

The CDR3 sequence is CASSYGGESYGYTF. The CDR3 DNA reads TGTGCCAGCAGTTACGGGGGGGAGAGCTATGGCTACACCTTC. The chain is built from TRBV6-6 and TRBJ1-2, with D maybe TRBD1 (5 bases). Trimming took off 2 bases at V and 4 bases at J, with 11 bases between the two ends. The CDR3 totals 14 residues. Germline CDR1 reads MNHNY; CDR2 reads SVGAGI (reference sequence).

The CDR3 spells CASGTNERNYGYTF. The CDR3 DNA reads as TGTGCTAGTGGTACCAACGAGAGGAACTATGGCTACACCTTC. The chain carries TRBV12-5 and TRBJ1-2; no firm D call. Trimming shortened V by 5 bases and J by 2 bases, and 12 bases separated the two germline ends. The V gene's germline CDR1 is LGHNT and CDR2 FRNRAP. The CDR3 is made up of 14 amino acids.

This clone was seen only a few times. V gene TRBV11-2 combines with J gene TRBJ1-2, with TRBD1 matching 10 bases. The J segment lost 8 bases and the V segment lost 3 bases, leaving 6 bases of the junction unmatched. Germline loops: CDR1 SGHAT, CDR2 FQNNGV. The CDR3 length is 14 residues. The CDR3 protein is CASSFGDRGRGYTF. In nucleotides, the CDR3 is TGTGCCAGCAGCTTTGGGGACAGGGGAAGAGGCTACACCTTC.

Concerning this clone: This same CDR3 is encoded by further DNA sequences in the sample. The chain recombines TRBV11-2 with TRBJ2-7; D might be TRBD1 (5 bases). The CDR3 has 13 amino acids. With 1 base removed from V and 4 bases from J, the gap between germline ends came to 8 bases. Germline loops: CDR1 SGHAT, CDR2 FQNNGV. The CDR3 nucleotides read TGTGCCAGCAGCTTAGGACAGAATTACGAGCAGTACTTC. Protein: CASSLGQNYEQYF.

The rearrangement uses TRBV5-1 and TRBJ2-6; D possibly corresponds to TRBD1 (6 bases). Germline-derived CDR1 and CDR2 are SGHRS and YFSETQ. The ends were cut back, 5 bases at V and 3 bases at J, with 15 bases in the middle. CDR3 length: 16 residues. CDR3 amino acids: CASRSGTPRGANVLTF. The CDR3 DNA reads as TGCGCCAGCAGATCCGGGACACCACGTGGGGCCAACGTCCTGACTTTC.

J is TRBJ1-1 and V is TRBV27; 10 bases align to TRBD1. Germline trimming cut 8 bases from V and 5 bases from J; bases unmatched to any gene: 2. This CDR3 is built from 12 residues. Germline CDR1 is MNHEY and CDR2 is SMNVEV (reference sequence). The CDR3 loop reads CASADRGTEAFF. CDR3 coding DNA: TGTGCCAGCGCGGACAGGGGGACTGAAGCTTTCTTT.

V and J are TRBV11-2 and TRBJ2-3; 10 bases fit TRBD2. Germline V CDR1 and CDR2: SGHAT, FQNNGV. The ends lost 5 bases at V and 5 bases at J; junction bases unmatched: 7. The CDR3 consists of 15 residues. The CDR3 is CASSTTSGVLDTQYF. Written as DNA, the CDR3 is TGTGCCAGCAGCACAACTAGCGGGGTTTTAGATACGCAGTATTTT.

This chain connects TRBV6-1 to TRBJ1-2; the match to TRBD1 covers 8 bases. After removal of 5 bases from V and 4 bases from J, the junction contained 6 bases not matched to a gene. The CDR3 extends over 14 amino acids. Germline loops: CDR1 MNHNS, CDR2 SASEGT. The chain's CDR3 is CASSPRTGTYGYTF. Here the CDR3 DNA reads TGTGCCAGCAGTCCTCGGACAGGGACCTATGGCTACACCTTC.